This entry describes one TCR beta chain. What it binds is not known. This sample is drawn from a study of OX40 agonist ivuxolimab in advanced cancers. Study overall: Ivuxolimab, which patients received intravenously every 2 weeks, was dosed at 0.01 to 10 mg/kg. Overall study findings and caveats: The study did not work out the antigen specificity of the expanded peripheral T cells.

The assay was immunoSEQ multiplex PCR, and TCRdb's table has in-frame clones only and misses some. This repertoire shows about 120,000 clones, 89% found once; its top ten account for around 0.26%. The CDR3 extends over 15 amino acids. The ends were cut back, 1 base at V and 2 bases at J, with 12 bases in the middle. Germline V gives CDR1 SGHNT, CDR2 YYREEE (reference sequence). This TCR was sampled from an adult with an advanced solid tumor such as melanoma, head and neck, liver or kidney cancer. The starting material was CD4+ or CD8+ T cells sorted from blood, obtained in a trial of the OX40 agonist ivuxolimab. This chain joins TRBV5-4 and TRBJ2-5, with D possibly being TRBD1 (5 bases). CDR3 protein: CASSLPKDSQETQYF. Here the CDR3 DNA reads TGTGCCAGCAGCTTGCCGAAAGACAGTCAAGAGACCCAGTACTTC.